This is a list of T cell receptor beta chains from one sample in a study of a mutant IDH1 vaccine in newly diagnosed glioma. The repertoire was sequenced with immunoSEQ multiplex PCR; TCRdb's copy has only in-frame clones and lacks some. This sample has 98,000 or so clones, with about 90% found just once. Sequenced material: PBMCs, taken from a glioma patient treated with radiotherapy, temozolomide or both. These receptors all come from a woman aged 45 to 65 with glioma. CDR3s include the opening cysteine and the closing phenylalanine or tryptophan. Fields, in order: V gene, D gene, J gene, clone size, CDR3 DNA, CDR3 protein. The D gene is left open where the match is weak. A clone size is listed for some rows: how often the clone was seen (once, few, many), or a class if it is expanded.

v_gene: TRBV27; d_gene: TRBD1; j_gene: TRBJ2-7; abundance: once; CDR3nt: TGTGCCAGCAGTTTTTCGCCGGGACAGGGGGTGAACTTC; CDR3aa: CASSFSPGQGVNF
v_gene: TRBV6-1; d_gene: TRBD1; j_gene: TRBJ1-6; abundance: -; CDR3nt: TGTGCCAGCAGTCAACAGGGGGCGACTTCACCCCTCCACTTT; CDR3aa: CASSQQGATSPLHF
v_gene: TRBV7-9; d_gene: TRBD2; j_gene: TRBJ2-3; abundance: -; CDR3nt: TGTGCCAGCAGCTTAGGTCTAGCGGGGACAGCTAGCACAGATACGCAGTATTTT; CDR3aa: CASSLGLAGTASTDTQYF
v_gene: TRBV4-2; d_gene: TRBD2; j_gene: TRBJ2-7; abundance: -; CDR3nt: TGTGCCAGCAGCCCGGGAGGGGAATCCTACGAGCAGTACTTC; CDR3aa: CASSPGGESYEQYF
v_gene: TRBV5-1; d_gene: TRBD1; j_gene: TRBJ2-5; abundance: -; CDR3nt: TGCGCCAGCAGCTTGGGGGGACAGAAAGAGACCCAGTACTTC; CDR3aa: CASSLGGQKETQYF
v_gene: TRBV28; d_gene: -; j_gene: TRBJ1-2; abundance: -; CDR3nt: TGTGCCAGCAGTTTTACAGTCTACATGCGAGGTCGGATTGGCTACACCTTC; CDR3aa: CASSFTVYMRGRIGYTF
v_gene: TRBV4-1; d_gene: -; j_gene: TRBJ1-2; abundance: -; CDR3nt: TGCGCCAGCAGCCAAGAACCAGTAACTTATGGCTACACCTTC; CDR3aa: CASSQEPVTYGYTF
v_gene: TRBV5-5; d_gene: -; j_gene: TRBJ2-1; abundance: -; CDR3nt: TGTGCCAGCAGCTCGCCCGCGGATGGGTACAATGAGCAGTTCTTC; CDR3aa: CASSSPADGYNEQFF
v_gene: TRBV10-3; d_gene: -; j_gene: TRBJ2-1; abundance: -; CDR3nt: TGTGCCATCAGTGAGCCCTCGGTCAGTAATGAGCAGTTCTTC; CDR3aa: CAISEPSVSNEQFF
v_gene: TRBV19; d_gene: -; j_gene: TRBJ2-1; abundance: -; CDR3nt: TGTGCCAGTAGTAAGGCCAACTTTTTGAATGAGCAGTTCTTC; CDR3aa: CASSKANFLNEQFF
v_gene: TRBV19; d_gene: -; j_gene: TRBJ2-6; abundance: once; CDR3nt: TGTGCCAGTAGTTTCCCCCAGGGGGCCAACGTCCTGACTTTC; CDR3aa: CASSFPQGANVLTF
v_gene: TRBV29-1; d_gene: -; j_gene: TRBJ2-7; abundance: -; CDR3nt: TGCAGCGTTGAAGTGGGTCCTCGGTGGGACGAGCAGTACTTC; CDR3aa: CSVEVGPRWDEQYF
v_gene: TRBV20-1; d_gene: -; j_gene: TRBJ2-5; abundance: -; CDR3nt: TGCAGTGGACCAGAACGAGAGACCCAGTACTTC; CDR3aa: CSGPERETQYF
v_gene: TRBV6-5; d_gene: -; j_gene: TRBJ1-1; abundance: few; CDR3nt: TGTGCCAGCGTCGGGCAGGAACTTACTGAAGCTTTCTTT; CDR3aa: CASVGQELTEAFF
v_gene: TRBV5-1; d_gene: -; j_gene: TRBJ1-4; abundance: -; CDR3nt: TGCGCCAGCCGCTCGGGGTCAGCTAATGAAAAACTGTTTTTT; CDR3aa: CASRSGSANEKLFF
v_gene: TRBV28; d_gene: -; j_gene: TRBJ2-7; abundance: -; CDR3nt: TGTGCCAGCAGTTTTACAAAGGGCGAGCAGTACTTC; CDR3aa: CASSFTKGEQYF
v_gene: TRBV10-2; d_gene: -; j_gene: TRBJ1-1; abundance: -; CDR3nt: TGCGCCAGCAGTGACGGGAGGTTGGGGGCTTTCTTT; CDR3aa: CASSDGRLGAFF
v_gene: TRBV30; d_gene: TRBD2; j_gene: TRBJ2-2; abundance: -; CDR3nt: TGTGCCTGGAGTGTCGACGGGAGGGCCACCGGGGAGCTGTTTTTT; CDR3aa: CAWSVDGRATGELFF